Shown below are 29 T cell receptor beta chains from a single sample sequenced in a study of regulatory T cells in long-lasting Graves disease. Time point meaning: newly diagnosed GD, antithyroid drugs for less than 3 months. The TCR library was made from RNA extracted from PBMCs. Construction of TCR beta libraries relied on iRepertoire HTBI primers and on Arm-PCR targeting CDR3 regions. A single record per CDR3 protein comes from TCRdb applying MiXCR to the multiplex PCR reads. In the table there are hundreds of thousands of distinct CDR3 sequences, 15% to 20% of which are singletons. This sample also appeared in a second study, on T cells in Graves' hyperthyroidism and ophthalmopathy.

The sequenced sample was peripheral blood mononuclear cells (PBMCs), obtained at new diagnosis, from a patient treated with antithyroid drugs. The receptors were sampled from a woman aged 35-65 years with Graves disease.

As for this clonotype: It may be a read error: a sequence one base away is much more abundant. This chain joins TRBV2 and TRBJ1-2; 8 bases are a match to TRBD1. The germline gives CDR1 SNHLY, CDR2 FYNNEI. The CDR3 totals 17 residues. The CDR3 coding sequence is TGTGCCAGCAGTGAAGCGCGAGGACAGGGACCCTTCTATGGCTACGCCTTC. This gives the protein CASSEARGQGPFYGYAF.

The rearrangement links TRBV30 to TRBJ1-2, with D tentatively TRBD1 (5 bases). Per the germline V gene, CDR1 is GTSNPN and CDR2 is SVGIG (reference sequence). This CDR3 spans 14 amino acids. V lost 1 base to trimming and J lost 2 bases, with 11 bases between them. This CDR3 is CAWSGGGWNYGYTF. CDR3 sequence (DNA): TGTGCCTGGAGTGGGGGCGGGTGGAACTATGGCTACACCTTC.

The V call is TRBV20-1, the J call TRBJ2-5; 14 positions agree with TRBD2. The CDR3 runs 15 residues. The germline V gene has CDR1 DFQATT and CDR2 SNEGSKA (reference sequence). The V and J ends lost 7 bases and 6 bases, in that order; junction bases with no gene match: 10. This chain's CDR3 is CSGKTSGGAWKTQYF. The CDR3 DNA reads as TGCAGTGGGAAGACTAGCGGGGGGGCCTGGAAGACCCAGTACTTC.

This clonotype was found many times. The chain recombines TRBV12-3 or TRBV12-4 with TRBJ1-1; TRBD1 aligns across 8 bases. This CDR3 has 17 amino acids. Germline trimming cut 3 bases from V and 2 bases from J; bases unmatched to any gene: 11. The CDR3 DNA reads TGTGCCAGCAGTTTGTGGGCAGGGGGCCCTAGAAACACTGAAGCTTTCTTT. Its translation: CASSLWAGGPRNTEAFF.

Many counts were recorded for this clonotype. This chain uses TRBV7-2 with TRBJ1-1, with D possibly matching TRBD1 (6 bases). The V and J ends lost 5 bases and 2 bases respectively, with 15 bases between them. There are 15 residues in the CDR3. Germline assignment: CDR1 SGHTA and CDR2 FQGNSA. The CDR3 loop reads CASSRAPGANTEAFF. As DNA, the CDR3 is TGTGCCAGCAGCCGAGCCCCAGGGGCAAACACTGAAGCTTTCTTT. Variable domain in full (rest from reference TRBV7-2 and TRBJ1-1): GAGVSQSPSNKVTEKGKDVELRCDPISGHTALYWYRQSLGQGLEFLIYFQGNSAPDKSGLPSDRFSAERTGGSVSTLTIQRTQQEDSAVYLCASSRAPGANTEAFFGQGTRLTVV.

The chain couples TRBV5-5 to TRBJ1-4, with unresolved D. CDR3 length: 13 amino acids. Germline assignment: CDR1 SGHKS and CDR2 YYEKEE (reference sequence). V lost 3 bases and J 7 bases, leaving 10 bases between the germline ends. CDR3 in DNA: TGTGCCAGCAGCTCGGGGTGGAGTGAAAAACTGTTTTTT. This encodes CASSSGWSEKLFF. Full variable domain (remainder filled in from reference TRBV5-5 and TRBJ1-4): DAGVTQSPTHLIKTRGQQVTLRCSPISGHKSVSWYQQVLGQGPQFIFQYYEKEERGRGNFPDRFSARQFPNYSSELNVNALLLGDSALYLCASSSGWSEKLFFGSGTQLSVL.

This clonotype was detected a few times. The V and J genes are TRBV30 and TRBJ2-2; D perhaps matches TRBD2 (6 bases). Germline values: CDR1 GTSNPN, CDR2 SVGIG (reference sequence). V gave up 4 bases and J gave up 7 bases, with 10 bases separating them. This CDR3 region has 12 residues. CDR3 loop: CAWTLGGGELFF. The CDR3 region has the DNA TGTGCCTGGACTTTGGGGGGCGGGGAGCTGTTTTTT.

This clonotype has just a few counts. The chain couples TRBV12-5 to TRBJ1-1; D unclear. V lost 3 bases and J lost 0, with 8 bases in between. This CDR3 is 14 amino acids long. Per germline, CDR1 LGHNT and CDR2 FRNRAP. The DNA for the CDR3 is TGTGCTAGTGGTTTATGGCAATTGAACACTGAAGCTTTCTTT. As protein: CASGLWQLNTEAFF.

This clonotype showed up many times. Here the CDR3 DNA reads TGCGCCAGCAGCTTATCTAGCACAGATACGCAGTATTTT. It translates to CASSLSSTDTQYF. The chain is built from TRBV5-1 and TRBJ2-3; D is undetermined. V lost 2 bases and J 0 bases, leaving 4 bases between the germline ends. CDR3 length: 13 amino acids. The germline CDR1 and CDR2 sequences are SGHRS and YFSETQ.

This clonotype was recorded only once. A much more abundant neighbour one base away suggests this may be a read error. Since no conserved phenylalanine or tryptophan closes the CDR3, a read error is the likely cause. This sequence joins TRBV12-3 or TRBV12-4 and TRBJ2-5; D is unclear. The CDR3 sequence is 13 residues long. V was shortened by 6 bases and J by 5 bases, with 13 bases between the two germline ends. CDR3 nucleotide sequence: TGTGCCAGCAGCCCAAAGTCATCGGAGACCCAGTACCTC. Residues: CASSPKSSETQYL.

Concerning this clonotype itself: This could be a read error, since a much larger clone is one nucleotide away. The rearrangement joins TRBV27 to TRBJ1-5; D may be TRBD1 (6 bases). Trimming stripped 7 bases from V and 10 bases from J, with 20 bases between. The CDR3 is made up of 14 amino acids. CDR1 is MNHEY, CDR2 SMNVEV, per germline (reference sequence). CDR3 sequence reads: CASTTIRGPGPQHF. The CDR3, as DNA: TGTGCCAGCACCACCATCAGGGGCCCGGGACCCCAGCATTTT.

The sample holds many counts of this clonotype. This sequence joins TRBV12-3 or TRBV12-4 and TRBJ2-7, with 12 bases matching TRBD2. The V segment lost 1 base and the J segment 7 bases; nucleotides outside the gene matches: 5. The CDR3 length is 15 residues. CDR3 nucleotides: TGTGCCAGCAGTTTAGGACTAGCGGGGGTCGGGGAGCAGTACTTC. Amino acid sequence: CASSLGLAGVGEQYF.

V gene TRBV10-3 combines with J gene TRBJ2-2; unclear D gene. Trimming took 1 base from V and 3 from J, leaving 24 bases between them. This CDR3 is built from 20 residues. Germline assignment: CDR1 ENHRY and CDR2 SYGVKD. The CDR3 sequence: CAISEFRAGAPLLYTGELFF. The CDR3 DNA reads TGTGCCATCAGTGAGTTCCGGGCCGGTGCACCGTTATTATACACCGGGGAGCTGTTTTTT.

This clonotype was found many times. V is TRBV12-3 or TRBV12-4 and J is TRBJ2-1; 8 bases are a match to TRBD2. The CDR3 spans 16 residues. The J segment lost 8 bases and the V segment lost 5 bases, leaving 14 bases of the junction unmatched. The chain's CDR3 is CASSRGGRGAGDEQFF. DNA of the CDR3: TGTGCCAGCAGTCGGGGGGGCAGGGGCGCCGGGGATGAGCAGTTCTTC.

This clonotype turned up a few times. This CDR3 is CASSHRLGGAGNEQFF. CDR3 nucleotide sequence: TGTGCCAGCAGCCACCGCCTCGGGGGGGCCGGCAATGAGCAGTTCTTC. This sequence joins TRBV3-1 and TRBJ2-1; 8 positions agree with TRBD2. V lost 3 bases, J lost 6 bases, and 10 bases stayed unmatched. CDR1 and CDR2 from the germline V gene are LGHDT and YNNKEL (reference sequence). This CDR3 is 16 amino acids long.

This clonotype occurred many times. This chain uses TRBV12-3 or TRBV12-4 with TRBJ1-5; D not certain. The CDR3 is 13 amino acids. The V end lost 6 bases, the J end lost 2 bases, and 8 bases lay between the germline ends. This CDR3 is CASRGPGNQPQHF. CDR3 nucleotides: TGTGCCAGCAGGGGCCCTGGCAATCAGCCCCAGCATTTT.

The chain recombines TRBV10-3 with TRBJ2-1; TRBD2 matches at 12 bases. Germline V gene lookup returns CDR1 ENHRY and CDR2 SYGVKD. There are 15 residues in the CDR3. V was pared by 5 bases and J by 5 bases, with 4 bases of the junction left unmatched. Here the CDR3 reads CAISSSGGAHNEQFF. The DNA for the CDR3 is TGTGCCATCAGTTCTAGCGGGGGGGCGCACAATGAGCAGTTCTTC.

This clonotype was recorded many times. The CDR3: CASSLLTGKLSPLHF. DNA for the CDR3: TGCGCCAGCAGCTTACTGACCGGGAAACTTTCACCCCTCCACTTT. The rearrangement uses TRBV4-1 and TRBJ1-6; D unresolved. CDR1 and CDR2 (germline): MGHRA, YSYEKL. This CDR3 is built from 15 residues. V was pared by 5 bases and J by 9 bases, with 17 bases between.

This clonotype was recorded many times. The J gene is TRBJ2-2, the V gene TRBV20-1; TRBD1 is a possible D gene (6 bases). The germline CDR1 and CDR2 sequences are DFQATT and SNEGSKA (reference sequence). This CDR3 is 15 amino acids long. The ends were cut back, 5 bases at V and 3 bases at J, with 16 bases in the middle. CDR3 nucleotide sequence: TGCAGTGCTGAACAGGGTAATGGAGACACCGGGGAGCTGTTTTTT. Translated: CSAEQGNGDTGELFF.

The chain combines TRBV29-1 with TRBJ2-5; D uncertain. The CDR3 length is 12 residues. The germline V and J ends were trimmed by 5 bases and 5 bases, with 12 bases remaining between them. Looked up from germline, CDR1 is SQVTM and CDR2 is ANQGSEA. The chain's CDR3 is CSVQPFGETQYF. CDR3 nucleotide sequence: TGCAGCGTTCAGCCTTTCGGTGAGACCCAGTACTTC.

This clonotype has ten or more counts. The chain uses TRBV12-3 or TRBV12-4 and TRBJ1-5, with D maybe TRBD1 (5 bases). With 6 bases removed from V and 5 bases from J, the gap between germline ends came to 11 bases. CDR3 size: 13 residues. Here the CDR3 DNA reads TGTGCCAGCAGCTTCTCCAGGGATCAGCCCCAGCATTTT. Residues: CASSFSRDQPQHF.

Concerning this clonotype itself: A junction boundary mismatches the germline segment, possibly from a read error. The chain uses TRBV12-3 or TRBV12-4 and TRBJ1-2; 9 nucleotides align to TRBD1. The CDR3 runs 11 residues. The CDR3 sequence is CAAGQGAGYTF. The CDR3 nucleotides read TGCGCCGCGGGACAGGGAGCTGGCTACACCTTC.

This clonotype has more than one count but fewer than ten. J is TRBJ1-5 and V is TRBV12-5, with 7 bases matching TRBD1. V was clipped by 1 base and J by 10 bases; unmatched bases: 1. This CDR3 has 12 amino acids. Germline V gene data show CDR1 as LGHNT and CDR2 as FRNRAP. The CDR3 nucleotides are TGTGCTAGTGGTTTGGGAGGGGGCCCCCAGCATTTT. Translating gives CASGLGGGPQHF.

This clonotype showed up many times. This chain connects TRBV28 to TRBJ1-1; D uncertain. This CDR3 comprises 16 residues. Between the trimmed V and J ends, which lost 8 bases and 7 bases, there was a span of 26 bases. Per germline, CDR1 MDHEN and CDR2 SYDVKM. The CDR3 reads CASRRLDGRTLIEAFF. CDR3 in DNA: TGTGCCAGCCGCCGGTTGGACGGCCGAACACTTATTGAAGCTTTCTTT.

This clonotype was found many times. CDR3 in DNA: TGTGCCAGCAGCTTTCGGGACAGGGATGGGTATGAGCAGTTCTTC. Translating it yields CASSFRDRDGYEQFF. V gene TRBV11-3 combines with J gene TRBJ2-1; 9 bases match TRBD1. Germline trimming cut 3 bases from V and 8 bases from J; bases unmatched to any gene: 8. The CDR3 contains 15 residues. Germline V gene sequence: CDR1 SGHNT, CDR2 YENEEA. The variable domain in full, with the rest retrieved from reference TRBV11-3 and TRBJ2-1, is EAGVVQSPRYKIIEKKQPVAFWCNPISGHNTLYWYLQNLGQGPELLIRYENEEAVDDSQLPKDRFSAERLKGVDSTLKIQPAELGDSAVYLCASSFRDRDGYEQFFGPGTRLTVL.

In this sample, this clonotype turned up a few times. This chain links TRBV18 with TRBJ1-1; TRBD1 agrees at 7 bases. CDR3 size: 15 residues. V trimming: 3 bases; J trimming: 2 bases; junction bases outside the gene matches: 6. The germline V gene has CDR1 KGHSH and CDR2 LQKENI. CDR3 amino acids: CASSPLQGTNTEAFF. The CDR3 DNA reads TGTGCCAGCTCACCTTTACAGGGGACCAACACTGAAGCTTTCTTT.

This clonotype was picked up many times. The rearrangement links TRBV3-1 to TRBJ1-4, with D hard to call. Germline V lookup: CDR1 LGHDT, CDR2 YNNKEL (reference sequence). V lost 1 base and J lost 8, with 17 bases in between. The CDR3 extends over 16 amino acids. CDR3 coding DNA: TGTGCCAGCAGCCAAGTAGGCGCCGTCCACTCCGAAAAACTGTTTTTT. This translates into CASSQVGAVHSEKLFF.

This clonotype was counted at least ten times. CDR3 DNA sequence: TGTGCCTGGCGGACAGACCTGTCCTCCTACGAGCAGTACTTC. It yields the protein CAWRTDLSSYEQYF. The genes are TRBV30 and TRBJ2-7; possibly TRBD1 for D (6 bases). The CDR3 sequence is 14 residues long. Germline CDR1 reads GTSNPN; CDR2 reads SVGIG (reference sequence). Trimming removed 5 bases from V and 0 bases from J, with 14 bases in between.

The genes are TRBV5-6 and TRBJ1-2; D unclear. Germline lookup yields CDR1 SGHDT and CDR2 YYEEEE. V was clipped by 6 bases and J by 0 bases, with 12 bases between them. There are 14 residues in the CDR3. CDR3 nucleotides: TGTGCCAGCAATACCGGCGGATCTAACTATGGCTACACCTTC. It yields the protein CASNTGGSNYGYTF.